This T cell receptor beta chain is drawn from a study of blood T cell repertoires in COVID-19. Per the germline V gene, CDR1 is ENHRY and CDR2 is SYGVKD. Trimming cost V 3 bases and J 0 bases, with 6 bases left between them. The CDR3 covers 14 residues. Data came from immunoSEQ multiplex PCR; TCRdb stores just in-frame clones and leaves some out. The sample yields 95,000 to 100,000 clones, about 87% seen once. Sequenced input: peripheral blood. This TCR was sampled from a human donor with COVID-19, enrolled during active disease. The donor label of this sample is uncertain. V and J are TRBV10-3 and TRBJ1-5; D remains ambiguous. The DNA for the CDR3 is TGTGCCATCAGTGACACATATAGCAATCAGCCCCAGCATTTT. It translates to CAISDTYSNQPQHF.